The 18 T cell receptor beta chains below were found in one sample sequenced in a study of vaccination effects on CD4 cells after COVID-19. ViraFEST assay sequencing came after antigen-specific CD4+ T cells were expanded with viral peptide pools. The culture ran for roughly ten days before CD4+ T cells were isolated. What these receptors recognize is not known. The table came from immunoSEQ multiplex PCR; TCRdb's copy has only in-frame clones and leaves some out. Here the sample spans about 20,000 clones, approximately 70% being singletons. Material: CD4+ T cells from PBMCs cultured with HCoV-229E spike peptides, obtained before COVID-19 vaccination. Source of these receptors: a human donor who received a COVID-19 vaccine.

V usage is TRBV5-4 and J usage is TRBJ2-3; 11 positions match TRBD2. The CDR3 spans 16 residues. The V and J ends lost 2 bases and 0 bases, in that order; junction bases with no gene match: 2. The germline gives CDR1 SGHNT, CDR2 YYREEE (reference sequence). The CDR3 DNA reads TGTGCCAGCAGCTTAAGACTAGCGGGAAGCACAGATACGCAGTATTTT. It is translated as CASSLRLAGSTDTQYF.

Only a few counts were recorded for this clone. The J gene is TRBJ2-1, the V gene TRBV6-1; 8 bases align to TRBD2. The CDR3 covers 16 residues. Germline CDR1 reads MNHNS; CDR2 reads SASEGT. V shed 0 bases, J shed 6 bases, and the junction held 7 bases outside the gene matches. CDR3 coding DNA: TGTGCCAGCAGTGAAGCTGGCGGGGGGCGGCTCAATGAGCAGTTCTTC. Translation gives CASSEAGGGRLNEQFF.

CDR3 residues: CASSSGRVFQETQYF. The CDR3 nucleotides read TGTGCCAGCAGCTCTGGTCGAGTGTTCCAAGAGACCCAGTACTTC. This chain uses TRBV7-7 with TRBJ2-5; D is unresolved. The ends were cut back, 4 bases at V and 1 base at J, with 13 bases in the middle. The CDR3 contains 15 residues. Germline CDR1 and CDR2: SSHAT and FNYEAQ (reference sequence). Full variable domain (rest looked up from reference TRBV7-7 and TRBJ2-5): GAGVSQSPRYKVTKRGQDVTLRCDPISSHATLYWYQQALGQGPEFLTYFNYEAQPDKSGLPSDRFSAERPEGSISTLTIQRTEQRDSAMYRCASSSGRVFQETQYFGPGTRLLVL.

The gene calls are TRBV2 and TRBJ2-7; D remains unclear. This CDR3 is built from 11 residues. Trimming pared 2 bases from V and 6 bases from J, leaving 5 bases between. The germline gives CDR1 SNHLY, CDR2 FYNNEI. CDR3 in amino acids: CASSEQVEQYF. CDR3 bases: TGTGCCAGCAGTGAACAGGTCGAGCAGTACTTC.

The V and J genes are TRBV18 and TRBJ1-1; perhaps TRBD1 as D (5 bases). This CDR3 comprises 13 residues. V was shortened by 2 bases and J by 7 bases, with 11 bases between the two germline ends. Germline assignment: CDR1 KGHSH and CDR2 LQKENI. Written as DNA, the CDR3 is TGTGCCAGCTCACCAAATGGGGGGAATGAAGCTTTCTTT. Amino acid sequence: CASSPNGGNEAFF.

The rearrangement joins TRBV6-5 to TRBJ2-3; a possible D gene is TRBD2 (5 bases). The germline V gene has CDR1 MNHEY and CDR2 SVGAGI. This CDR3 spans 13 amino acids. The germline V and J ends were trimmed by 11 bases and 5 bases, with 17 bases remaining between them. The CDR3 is CAGRQAGVDTQYF. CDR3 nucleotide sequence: TGTGCCGGAAGGCAGGCCGGGGTAGATACGCAGTATTTT.

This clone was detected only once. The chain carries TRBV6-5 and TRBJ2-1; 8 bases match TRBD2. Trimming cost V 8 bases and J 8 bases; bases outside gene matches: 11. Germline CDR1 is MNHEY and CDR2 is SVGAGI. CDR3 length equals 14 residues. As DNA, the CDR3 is TGTGCCAGCTTGACGGGAGGGTTTATGGATGAGCAGTTCTTC. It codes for CASLTGGFMDEQFF.

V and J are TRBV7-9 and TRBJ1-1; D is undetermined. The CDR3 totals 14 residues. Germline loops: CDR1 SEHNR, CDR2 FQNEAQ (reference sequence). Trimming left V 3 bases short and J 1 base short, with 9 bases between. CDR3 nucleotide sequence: TGTGCCAGCAGCTTTATTTCTCAGAACACTGAAGCTTTCTTT. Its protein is CASSFISQNTEAFF.

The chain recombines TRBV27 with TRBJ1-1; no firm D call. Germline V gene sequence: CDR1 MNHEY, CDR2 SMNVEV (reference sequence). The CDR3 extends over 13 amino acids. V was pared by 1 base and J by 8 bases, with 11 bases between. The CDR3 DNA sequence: TGTGCCAGCAGTTTATATCCTGGCAGCGAAGCTTTCTTT. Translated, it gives CASSLYPGSEAFF.

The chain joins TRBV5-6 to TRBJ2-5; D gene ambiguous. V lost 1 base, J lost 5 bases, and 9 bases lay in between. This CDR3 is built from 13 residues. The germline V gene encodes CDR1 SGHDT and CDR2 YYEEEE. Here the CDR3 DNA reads TGTGCCAGCAGCTTGACCCGTAGGGAGACCCAGTACTTC. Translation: CASSLTRRETQYF.

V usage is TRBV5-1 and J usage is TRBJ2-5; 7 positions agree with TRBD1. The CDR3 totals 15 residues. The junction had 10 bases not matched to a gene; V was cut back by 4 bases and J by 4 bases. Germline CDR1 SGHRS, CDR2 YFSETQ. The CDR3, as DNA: TGCGCCAGCAGCCCCGAGACAGGGCTCGGAGAGACCCAGTACTTC. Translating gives CASSPETGLGETQYF.

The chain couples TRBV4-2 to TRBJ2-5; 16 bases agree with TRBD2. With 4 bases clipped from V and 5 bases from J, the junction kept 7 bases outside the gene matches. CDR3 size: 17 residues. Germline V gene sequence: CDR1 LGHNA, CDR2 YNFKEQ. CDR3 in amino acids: CASSPDGTSGRAETQYF. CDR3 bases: TGTGCCAGCAGCCCAGACGGGACTAGCGGGAGGGCGGAGACCCAGTACTTC.

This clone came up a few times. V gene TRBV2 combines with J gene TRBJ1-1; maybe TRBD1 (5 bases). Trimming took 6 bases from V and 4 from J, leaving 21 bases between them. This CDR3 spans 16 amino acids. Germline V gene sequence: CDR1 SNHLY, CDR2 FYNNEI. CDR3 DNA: TGTGCCAGCAGGGGCCCGGGTTTGCAGGGCTCCACTGAAGCTTTCTTT. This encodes CASRGPGLQGSTEAFF.

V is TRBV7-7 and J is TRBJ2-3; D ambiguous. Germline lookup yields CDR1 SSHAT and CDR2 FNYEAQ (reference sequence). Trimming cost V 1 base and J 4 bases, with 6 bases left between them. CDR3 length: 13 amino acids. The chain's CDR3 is CASSLGSPDTQYF. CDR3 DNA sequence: TGTGCCAGCAGCTTAGGATCCCCAGATACGCAGTATTTT.

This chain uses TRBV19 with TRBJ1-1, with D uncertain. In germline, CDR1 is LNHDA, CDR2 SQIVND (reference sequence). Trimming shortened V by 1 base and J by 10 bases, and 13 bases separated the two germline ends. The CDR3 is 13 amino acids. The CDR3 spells CASSIGPAAGAFF. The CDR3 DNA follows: TGTGCCAGTAGTATAGGACCAGCGGCTGGAGCTTTCTTT.

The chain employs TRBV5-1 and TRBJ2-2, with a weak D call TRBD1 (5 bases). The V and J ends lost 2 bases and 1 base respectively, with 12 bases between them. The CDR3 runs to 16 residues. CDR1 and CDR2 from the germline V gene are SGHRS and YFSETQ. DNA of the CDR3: TGCGCCAGCAGCTTTTCCGCTCAGGGGAACACCGGGGAGCTGTTTTTT. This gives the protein CASSFSAQGNTGELFF.

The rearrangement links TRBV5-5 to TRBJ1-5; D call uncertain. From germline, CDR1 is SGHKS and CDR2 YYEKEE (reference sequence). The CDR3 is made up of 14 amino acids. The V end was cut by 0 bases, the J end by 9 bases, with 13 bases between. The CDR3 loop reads CASSLDGVARPQHF. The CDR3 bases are TGTGCCAGCAGCTTGGATGGAGTGGCCCGGCCCCAGCATTTT. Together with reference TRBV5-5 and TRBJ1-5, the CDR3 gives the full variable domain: DAGVTQSPTHLIKTRGQQVTLRCSPISGHKSVSWYQQVLGQGPQFIFQYYEKEERGRGNFPDRFSARQFPNYSSELNVNALLLGDSALYLCASSLDGVARPQHFGDGTRLSIL.

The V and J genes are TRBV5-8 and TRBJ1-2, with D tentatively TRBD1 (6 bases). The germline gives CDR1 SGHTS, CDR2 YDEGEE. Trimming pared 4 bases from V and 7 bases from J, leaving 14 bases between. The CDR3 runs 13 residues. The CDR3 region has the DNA TGTGCCAGCAGCCCCACAGGGTTGGCTGGCTACACCTTC. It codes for CASSPTGLAGYTF.